This T cell receptor beta chain was found in a study of blood T cell repertoires in COVID-19. Original data processing: Reference gene primer amplification yielded estimated nucleated cell counts. Generated by immunoSEQ multiplex PCR, the TCRdb table keeps only in-frame clones and is missing some. V and J calls and clone size follow that table, whereas D and trimming were derived from the DNA. The sample contains about 210,000 clones, 75% to 90% of which appear only once. Enrollment of patients from Seattle took place during active infection, with longitudinal follow-up. J was trimmed by 6 bases and V by 7 bases; bases with no gene match: 10. The CDR3 length is 14 residues. Germline V gene data show CDR1 as MDHEN and CDR2 as SYDVKM.

The sample comprised peripheral blood. V gene TRBV28 combines with J gene TRBJ2-7; 9 bases agree with TRBD2. The source of this sequence is a woman in her 70s with COVID-19, enrolled during active disease. The CDR3 coding sequence is TGTGCCAGCACCTCCGGGACTAGCTTTTCCGAGCAGTACTTC. Protein sequence: CASTSGTSFSEQYF.